This T cell receptor beta chain was identified during a study of CD8+ T cells in alopecia areata. Whole-study context: Each day, treated patients took oral tofacitinib twice, at 5 to 10 mg per dose. Study observations and caveats: Researchers reported that TCR sharing among patients proved less clear than in mice, possibly HLA-linked. Besides other cells, scalp samples also yield sequences of resident alphabeta T cells from normal skin. Elevated clonality characterized lesional scalp relative to normal scalp, particularly in alopecia totalis/universalis.

CDR3 length: 16 amino acids. Germline V gives CDR1 MNHNY, CDR2 SVGAGI (reference sequence). V was trimmed by 6 bases and J by 0 bases, leaving 15 bases between them. In its sample, this clone was seen a few times. What it binds is not known. Following extraction, RNA underwent reverse transcription to cDNA, which served as the sequencing template. Profiling relied on immunoSEQ multiplex PCR, and the TCRdb table lists in-frame clones only, not all of them. This sample yields approximately 150,000 clones, of which approximately 70% are seen a single time; around 10% belongs to the top ten. Material: CD8+ T cells sorted from blood, obtained at week 0. This TCR derives from a human donor with alopecia areata. The genes are TRBV6-6 and TRBJ1-3; TRBD1 is a possible D gene (6 bases). The CDR3 DNA sequence: TGTGCCAGCAGCCGGCCGGACAGCCTCTCTGGAAACACCATATATTTT. Protein sequence: CASSRPDSLSGNTIYF.